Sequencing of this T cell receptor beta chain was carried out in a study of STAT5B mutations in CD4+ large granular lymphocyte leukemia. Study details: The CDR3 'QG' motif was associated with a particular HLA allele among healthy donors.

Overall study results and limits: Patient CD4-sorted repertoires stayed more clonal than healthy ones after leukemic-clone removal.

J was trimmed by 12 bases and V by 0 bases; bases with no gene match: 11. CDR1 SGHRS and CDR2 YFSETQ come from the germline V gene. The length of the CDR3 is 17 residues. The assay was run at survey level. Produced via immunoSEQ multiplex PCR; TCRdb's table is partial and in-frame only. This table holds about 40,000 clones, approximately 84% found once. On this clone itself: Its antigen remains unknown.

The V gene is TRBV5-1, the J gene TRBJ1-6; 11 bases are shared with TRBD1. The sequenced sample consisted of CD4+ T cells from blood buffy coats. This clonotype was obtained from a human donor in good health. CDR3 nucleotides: TGCGCCAGCAGCTTGGGGACAGGGGGCGTCATCGGCGGACCCCTCCACTTT. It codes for CASSLGTGGVIGGPLHF.